The text below deals with one T cell receptor beta chain. The antigen is not known. This sample is part of a study of shared clonotypes between healthy human individuals. Study information: Each donor's CD8 memory used one plate, CD8 naive two, each CD4 subset three.

Overall study findings and caveats: The donor pool, a small one, limited the genetic and exposure-history diversity represented.

Clones were sequenced by immunoSEQ multiplex PCR, and TCRdb holds only the in-frame ones, with some missing. The profile covers under 1,100,000 clones, with roughly 70% appearing a single time and roughly 1.5% taken by the ten largest. Donors, healthy HIV-negative adults, lacked recent acute infections or vaccinations. The material sequenced was memory CD4+ T cells sorted from blood. As for subset: CD45RA-negative fraction. This sequence was found in a man aged 18 to 29 in good health.

The CDR3: CASSLGVAGSWGTQYF. In nucleotides, the CDR3 is TGTGCCAGCAGCTTAGGGGTAGCGGGGAGCTGGGGGACCCAGTACTTC. The chain carries TRBV5-4 and TRBJ2-5, with 8 positions matching TRBD2. The CDR3 length is 16 residues. Germline-derived CDR1 and CDR2 are SGHNT and YYREEE (reference sequence). The J segment lost 7 bases and the V segment lost 2 bases, leaving 13 bases of the junction unmatched.